A selection of T cell receptor beta chains follows, all from one sample in a study of CD4+ T cells in melanoma. The repertoire was sequenced with immunoSEQ multiplex PCR; TCRdb's copy has only in-frame clones and lacks some. The table shows some 4,600 clones, with less than 75% occurring only once. Sequencing was done on a sample of cells from a culture (not recorded whether cultured in vitro). These receptors were taken from a human donor with melanoma. Both conserved end residues are part of each CDR3. Fields, in order: V gene, clone size, D gene, J gene, CDR3 DNA, CDR3 protein. A D gene is named only where the DNA matches it firmly. Clone size, where shown, is once, few, many, or a class for clones that have expanded.

TRBV2	once	.	TRBJ1-1	TGTGCCAGCAGTGTCCGAACCGTTTTGAACACTGAAGCTTTCTTT	CASSVRTVLNTEAFF
TRBV5-8	.	.	TRBJ2-7	TGTGCCAGCAGCTTTAGACAGGCGGGCTACGAGCAGTACTTC	CASSFRQAGYEQYF
TRBV7-9	once	TRBD1	TRBJ1-2	TGTGCCAGCAGCTGGGGACAGGGCCCATTAGGCTATGGCTACACCTTC	CASSWGQGPLGYGYTF
TRBV4-1	.	TRBD1	TRBJ2-7	TGCGCCAGCAGCTTACAGGGGGACTACGAGCAGTACTTC	CASSLQGDYEQYF
TRBV7-9	few	.	TRBJ2-5	TGTGCCAGCAGCTACCGCCGAACAGGGACACAAGAGACCCAGTACTTC	CASSYRRTGTQETQYF
TRBV19	.	TRBD1	TRBJ2-6	TGTGCCAGTAGTACCGGGGACAGGTACCACTCTGGGGCCAACGTCCTGACTTTC	CASSTGDRYHSGANVLTF
TRBV2	few	.	TRBJ1-1	TGTGCCAGCAGTGATTCGCTGGGGTTTACTGAAGCTTTCTTT	CASSDSLGFTEAFF
TRBV4-1	few	.	TRBJ1-2	TGCGCCAGCAGCCAAGAAAGGTCAGGCTACACCTTC	CASSQERSGYTF
TRBV28	.	.	TRBJ1-2	TGTGCCAGCAGCTTGGACGTAGGGTATGGCTACACCTTC	CASSLDVGYGYTF
TRBV6-2/TRBV6-3	.	TRBD1	TRBJ1-4	TGTGCCAGCAGTTACTCCCCCCGGACAGGGGTCGAAAAACTGTTTTTT	CASSYSPRTGVEKLFF
TRBV9	few	.	TRBJ2-1	TGTGCCAGCAGTCCTGAAGCGCGGGGTGGCTATGAGCAGTTCTTC	CASSPEARGGYEQFF
TRBV7-8	few	.	TRBJ1-1	TGTGCCAGCAGCTTTGGGAACACTGAAGCTTTCTTT	CASSFGNTEAFF
TRBV5-1	.	.	TRBJ1-2	TGCGCCAGCAGCCCAGACCCCAACTATGGCTACACCTTC	CASSPDPNYGYTF
TRBV9	.	TRBD2	TRBJ2-7	TGTGCCAGCAGCGTCTATACAGCGGGGGGCGAGCAGTACTTC	CASSVYTAGGEQYF
TRBV7-9	large	.	TRBJ1-2	TGTGCCAGCAGCTTAGCCCAGGGAGGTAACTATGGCTACACCTTC	CASSLAQGGNYGYTF
TRBV18	.	.	TRBJ1-1	TGTGCCAGCTCACCACAAGCTGGGGGAGCTTTCTTT	CASSPQAGGAFF
TRBV6-2/TRBV6-3	.	TRBD2	TRBJ2-7	TGTGCCAGCAGTTACACGTGGACTAGCGGGCGGACCTACGAGCAGTACTTC	CASSYTWTSGRTYEQYF
TRBV28	medium-sized	.	TRBJ1-2	TGTGCCAGCAGTTTAGGGCACGCCAACTATGGCTACACCTTC	CASSLGHANYGYTF
TRBV6-5	.	.	TRBJ2-2	TGTGCCAGCAGTTACGGATCCGACACCGGGGAGCTGTTTTTT	CASSYGSDTGELFF
TRBV2	.	TRBD1	TRBJ1-4	TGTGCCAGCAGTGACGGGACAGGGGGTGAAAAACTGTTTTTT	CASSDGTGGEKLFF
TRBV27	few	.	TRBJ2-7	TGTGCCAGCAGTTTTACAGGGTCCGAGCAGTACTTC	CASSFTGSEQYF
TRBV7-9	few	.	TRBJ1-2	TGTGCCAGCAGCTTAGAAGTGAGGACACCTACCTATGGCTACACCTTC	CASSLEVRTPTYGYTF
TRBV6-1	.	.	TRBJ1-1	TGTGCCAGCAGTGACAAGGGTGGTACGAATGGGAACACTGAAGCTTTCTTT	CASSDKGGTNGNTEAFF
TRBV28	.	.	TRBJ1-2	TGTGCCAGCAGTACGACTGGACAGATGAACTATGGCTACACCTTC	CASSTTGQMNYGYTF
TRBV5-8	large	.	TRBJ2-2	TGTGCCAGCAGCTTGACAGGGAGGGGCACCGGGGAGCTGTTTTTT	CASSLTGRGTGELFF
TRBV14	.	TRBD1	TRBJ2-1	TGTGCCAGCAGCTTCAAAAACAGGGGTTCCTACAATGAGCAGTTCTTC	CASSFKNRGSYNEQFF
TRBV3-1/TRBV3-2	.	.	TRBJ2-1	TGTGCCAGCAGCCAAGATCTGTGGACAGCCTACAATGAGCAGTTCTTC	CASSQDLWTAYNEQFF
TRBV9	medium-sized	TRBD1	TRBJ2-7	TGTGCCAGCAGCGGAACCTACAGGGGCGAGCAGTACTTC	CASSGTYRGEQYF
TRBV10-3	medium-sized	TRBD2	TRBJ2-1	TGTGCCATCAGTGACCCCGAGGGGACTAGCGGGGGGCATGAGCAGTTCTTC	CAISDPEGTSGGHEQFF